This TCR beta chain was found in a study of Ad26.COV2.S vaccination and SARS-CoV-2 variants. Germline V gene sequence: CDR1 MNHEY, CDR2 SVGEGT. This CDR3 is 15 amino acids long. V was shortened by 2 bases and J by 0 bases, with 8 bases between the two germline ends. Using immunoSEQ multiplex PCR, the repertoire was profiled, and TCRdb retains in-frame clones only, with some absent. The sample carries around 340,000 clones, around 89% recorded once. Sample treatment: around 19 received Ad26.COV2.S at low or high dose, single or two shots; 5 received placebo; per-sample allocation not given. Repertoires come from day 63 after the first vaccine or placebo injection.

Sequenced here: peripheral blood, sampled in a trial of Ad26.COV2.S vaccine versus placebo. The gene calls are TRBV6-2 or TRBV6-3 and TRBJ2-1, with D perhaps TRBD1 or TRBD2 (5 bases each). The receptor was derived from a person between 18 and 59 years old who received the Ad26.COV2.S COVID-19 vaccine or a placebo. This CDR3 reads CASSYEGSSYNEQFF. DNA of the CDR3: TGTGCCAGCAGTTACGAGGGGAGCTCCTACAATGAGCAGTTCTTC.